The sequence of this T cell receptor (beta chain) was determined in a study of blood T cell repertoires in COVID-19. Study information: The analysed material was cDNA or gDNA that came from T cells, B-cell-depleted T cells, or PBMCs.

Some clones are missing from TCRdb's copy, which holds only in-frame ones; the method was immunoSEQ multiplex PCR. The sample has fewer than 350,000 clones, about 89% seen once; the top ten hold about 10%. Germline V gene sequence: CDR1 SGHRS, CDR2 YFSETQ. CDR3 size: 13 residues. V was clipped by 2 bases and J by 4 bases, with 9 bases between them. The origin of this receptor is a man aged 40-50 years with active or convalescent COVID-19. The sequencing sample was made of peripheral blood. The chain carries TRBV5-1 and TRBJ1-1, with D possibly matching TRBD1 (6 bases). In DNA form, the CDR3 reads TGCGCCAGCAGCTTTATCAGGGGCACTGAAGCTTTCTTT. Its translation is CASSFIRGTEAFF.